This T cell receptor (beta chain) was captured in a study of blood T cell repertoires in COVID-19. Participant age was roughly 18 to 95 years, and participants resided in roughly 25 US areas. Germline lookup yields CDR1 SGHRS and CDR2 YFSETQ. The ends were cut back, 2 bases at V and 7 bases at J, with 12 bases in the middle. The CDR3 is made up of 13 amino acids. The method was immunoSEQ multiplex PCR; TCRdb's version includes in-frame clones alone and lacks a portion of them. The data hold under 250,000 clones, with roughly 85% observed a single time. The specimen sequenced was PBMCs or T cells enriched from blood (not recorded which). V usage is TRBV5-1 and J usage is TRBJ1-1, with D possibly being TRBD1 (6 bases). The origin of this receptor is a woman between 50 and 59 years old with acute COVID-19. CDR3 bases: TGCGCCAGCAGCTTCTTACAGGGTGGTGAAGCTTTCTTT. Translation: CASSFLQGGEAFF.